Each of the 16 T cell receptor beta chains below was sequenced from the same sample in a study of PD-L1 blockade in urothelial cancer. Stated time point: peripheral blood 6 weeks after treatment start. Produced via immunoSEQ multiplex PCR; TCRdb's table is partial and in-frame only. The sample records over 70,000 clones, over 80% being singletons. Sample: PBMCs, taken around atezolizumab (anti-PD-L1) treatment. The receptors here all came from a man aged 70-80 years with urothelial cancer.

The CDR3 nucleotides read TGTGCCAGCAGCTTAATGACGGCGGGAGAGCAGTACTTC. As protein: CASSLMTAGEQYF. The chain combines TRBV7-9 with TRBJ2-7; tentative D call: TRBD2 (6 bases). Germline V gives CDR1 SEHNR, CDR2 FQNEAQ (reference sequence). The CDR3 is made up of 13 amino acids. V lost 2 bases and J 7 bases, leaving 12 bases between the germline ends.

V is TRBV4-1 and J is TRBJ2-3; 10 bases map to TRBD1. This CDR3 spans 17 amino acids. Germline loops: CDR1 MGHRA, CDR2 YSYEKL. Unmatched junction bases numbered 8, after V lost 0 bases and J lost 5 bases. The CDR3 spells CASSQDEYGTGVDTQYF. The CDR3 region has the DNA TGCGCCAGCAGCCAAGATGAGTATGGGACAGGGGTAGATACGCAGTATTTT.

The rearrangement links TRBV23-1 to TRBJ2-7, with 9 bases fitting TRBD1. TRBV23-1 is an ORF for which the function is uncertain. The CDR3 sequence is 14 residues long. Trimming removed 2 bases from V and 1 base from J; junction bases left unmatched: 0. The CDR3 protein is CASSQGTGSYEQYF. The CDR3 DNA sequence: TGCGCCAGCAGTCAAGGGACAGGGTCCTACGAGCAGTACTTC.

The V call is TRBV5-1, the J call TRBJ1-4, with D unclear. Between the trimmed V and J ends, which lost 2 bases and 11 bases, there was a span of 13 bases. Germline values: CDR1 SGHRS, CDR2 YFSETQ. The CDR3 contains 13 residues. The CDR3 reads CASSFDGVEKLFF. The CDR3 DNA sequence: TGCGCCAGCAGCTTCGATGGAGTGGAGAAACTGTTTTTT.

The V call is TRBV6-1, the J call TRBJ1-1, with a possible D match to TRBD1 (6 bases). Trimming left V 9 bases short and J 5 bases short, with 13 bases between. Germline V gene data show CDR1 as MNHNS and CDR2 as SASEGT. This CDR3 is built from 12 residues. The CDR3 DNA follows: TGTGCCAGTCACAGGCAGGGGACTGAAGCTTTCTTT. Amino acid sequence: CASHRQGTEAFF.

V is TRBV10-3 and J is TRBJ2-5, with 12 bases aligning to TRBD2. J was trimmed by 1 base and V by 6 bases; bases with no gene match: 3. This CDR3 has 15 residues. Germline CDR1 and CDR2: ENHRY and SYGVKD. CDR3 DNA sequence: TGTGCCATCAGGGGGACTAGCGGGTTCCAAGAGACCCAGTACTTC. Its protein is CAIRGTSGFQETQYF.

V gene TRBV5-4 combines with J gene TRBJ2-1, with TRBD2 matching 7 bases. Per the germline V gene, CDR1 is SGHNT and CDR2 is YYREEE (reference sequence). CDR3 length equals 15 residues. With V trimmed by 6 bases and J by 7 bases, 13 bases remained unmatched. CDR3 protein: CASTLRGGLRNEQFF. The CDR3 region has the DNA TGTGCCAGCACTCTCCGCGGGGGACTAAGGAATGAGCAGTTCTTC.

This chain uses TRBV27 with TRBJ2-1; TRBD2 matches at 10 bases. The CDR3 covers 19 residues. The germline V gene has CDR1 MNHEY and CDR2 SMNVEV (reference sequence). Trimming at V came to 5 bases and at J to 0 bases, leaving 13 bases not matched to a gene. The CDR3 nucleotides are TGTGCCAGCAGTCCCTCCGGGACTAGCGACCTGAGCTCCTACAATGAGCAGTTCTTC. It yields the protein CASSPSGTSDLSSYNEQFF.

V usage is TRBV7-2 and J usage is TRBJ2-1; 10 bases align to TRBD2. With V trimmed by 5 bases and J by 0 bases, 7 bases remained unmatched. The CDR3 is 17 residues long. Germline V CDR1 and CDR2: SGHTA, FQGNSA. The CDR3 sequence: CASSQRLAGSSYNEQFF. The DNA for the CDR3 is TGTGCCAGCAGCCAAAGACTAGCGGGCTCCTCCTACAATGAGCAGTTCTTC.

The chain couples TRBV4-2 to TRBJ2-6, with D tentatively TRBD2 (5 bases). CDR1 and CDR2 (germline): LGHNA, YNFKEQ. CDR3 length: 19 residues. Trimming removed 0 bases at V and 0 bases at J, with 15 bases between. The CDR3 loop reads CASSQDLVSGNSGANVLTF. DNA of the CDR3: TGTGCCAGCAGCCAAGACTTGGTCAGCGGAAACTCTGGGGCCAACGTCCTGACTTTC.

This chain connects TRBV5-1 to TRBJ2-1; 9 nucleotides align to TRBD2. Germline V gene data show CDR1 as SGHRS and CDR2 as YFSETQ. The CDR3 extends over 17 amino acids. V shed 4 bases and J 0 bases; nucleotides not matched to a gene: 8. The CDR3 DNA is TGCGCCAGCAGCGGGGTGAAGCGGGAGGCCTCCTACAATGAGCAGTTCTTC. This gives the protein CASSGVKREASYNEQFF.

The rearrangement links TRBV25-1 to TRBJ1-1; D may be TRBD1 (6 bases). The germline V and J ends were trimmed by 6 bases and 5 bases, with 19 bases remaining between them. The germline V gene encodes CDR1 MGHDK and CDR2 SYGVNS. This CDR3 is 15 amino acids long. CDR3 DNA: TGTGCCAGCAGGGGGAATCAGGGGAGGGGGACTGAAGCTTTCTTT. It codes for CASRGNQGRGTEAFF.

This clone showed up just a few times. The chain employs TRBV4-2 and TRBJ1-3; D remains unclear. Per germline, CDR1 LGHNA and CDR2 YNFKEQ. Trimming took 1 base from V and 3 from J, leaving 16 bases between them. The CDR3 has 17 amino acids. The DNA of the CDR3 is TGTGCCAGCAGCCAAGGCCGCCGGAGTGTTCTTGGAAACACCATATATTTT. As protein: CASSQGRRSVLGNTIYF.

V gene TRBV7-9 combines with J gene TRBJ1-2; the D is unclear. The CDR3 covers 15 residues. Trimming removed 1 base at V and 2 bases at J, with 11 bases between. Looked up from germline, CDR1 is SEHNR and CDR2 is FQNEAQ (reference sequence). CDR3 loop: CASSLDAVLNYGYTF. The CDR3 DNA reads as TGTGCCAGCAGCTTAGACGCGGTCTTGAACTATGGCTACACCTTC.

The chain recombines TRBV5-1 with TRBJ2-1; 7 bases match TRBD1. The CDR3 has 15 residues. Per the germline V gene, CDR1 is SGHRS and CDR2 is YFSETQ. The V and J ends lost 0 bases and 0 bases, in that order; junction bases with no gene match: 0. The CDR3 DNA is TGCGCCAGCAGCTTGGGGACAGGCTCCTACAATGAGCAGTTCTTC. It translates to CASSLGTGSYNEQFF.

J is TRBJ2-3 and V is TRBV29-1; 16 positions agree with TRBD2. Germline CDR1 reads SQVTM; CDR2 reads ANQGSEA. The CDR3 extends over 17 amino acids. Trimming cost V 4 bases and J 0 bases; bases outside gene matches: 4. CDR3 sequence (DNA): TGCAGCGTTGTCGGGGGACTAGCGGGGGGGAGCACAGATACGCAGTATTTT. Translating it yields CSVVGGLAGGSTDTQYF.